One and the same sample provided the 20 T cell receptor beta chains below, sequenced in a study of blood T cells in healthy people across ages. A second about 6 to 12 cycle PCR used barcoded and J-beta primers. TCRdb passed the 5' RACE reads through MiXCR, listing each CDR3 protein once. The repertoire includes around 2 million distinct CDR3 sequences, 35% to 50% of them detected once, and roughly 23% sits in the top ten. The sequenced sample was blood. The receptors stem from a human donor in good health.

This clonotype appeared a single time. The V call is TRBV4-1, the J call TRBJ1-4; D not resolved. The CDR3 is 20 amino acids. V was clipped by 0 bases and J by 0 bases, with 20 bases between them. The germline CDR1 and CDR2 sequences are MGHRA and YSYEKL. This CDR3 is CASSQDRSYDGDATNEKLFF. CDR3 bases: TGCGCCAGCAGCCAAGATCGGTCGTACGACGGAGATGCAACTAATGAAAAACTGTTTTTT.

The chain has TRBV7-8 and TRBJ2-5, with D unclear. This CDR3 comprises 14 residues. From germline, CDR1 is SGHVS and CDR2 FQNEAQ. V was shortened by 2 bases and J by 2 bases, with 9 bases between the two germline ends. For the CDR3, the DNA is TGTGCCAGCAGCTTATTGGTCATACAAGAGACCCAGTACTTC. As protein: CASSLLVIQETQYF. The full variable domain, with the rest looked up from reference TRBV7-8 and TRBJ2-5, is GAGVSQSPRYKVAKRGQDVALRCDPISGHVSLFWYQQALGQGPEFLTYFQNEAQLDKSGLPSDRFFAERPEGSVSTLKIQRTQQEDSAVYLCASSLLVIQETQYFGPGTRLLVL.

The rearrangement uses TRBV25-1 and TRBJ1-3, with D hard to call. CDR1 is MGHDK and CDR2 is SYGVNS in the germline V gene. This CDR3 spans 14 amino acids. Trimming pared 5 bases from V and 0 bases from J, leaving 8 bases between. CDR3 DNA: TGTGCCAGCAGTTCGGATAACTCTGGAAACACCATATATTTT. It encodes CASSSDNSGNTIYF.

This clonotype was counted at least ten times. The chain couples TRBV7-2 to TRBJ2-5, with D unclear. Germline V lookup: CDR1 SGHTA, CDR2 FQGNSA. The CDR3 runs to 14 residues. V dropped 3 bases and J dropped 0 bases, with 8 bases sitting between them. CDR3 DNA: TGTGCCAGCAGCTTGATGGGGTACCAAGAGACCCAGTACTTC. Translated, it gives CASSLMGYQETQYF.

V is TRBV7-6 and J is TRBJ1-1; the match to TRBD1 covers 9 bases. The J segment lost 5 bases and the V segment lost 3 bases, leaving 7 bases of the junction unmatched. CDR1 is SGHVS, CDR2 FNYEAQ, per germline. This CDR3 region has 15 residues. This CDR3 is CASSFHRGLGTEAFF. The CDR3 DNA follows: TGTGCCAGCAGCTTTCACAGGGGGCTGGGGACTGAAGCTTTCTTT.

This clonotype turned up a few times. The chain has TRBV20-1 and TRBJ1-4; the D gene is possibly TRBD1 (6 bases). Deletions cut 5 bases from V and 5 bases from J, with 15 bases between. The CDR3 length is 14 residues. The germline V gene encodes CDR1 DFQATT and CDR2 SNEGSKA (reference sequence). The CDR3 nucleotides read TGCAGTGCTCGGGGGCAGCTACTAAATGAAAAACTGTTTTTT. Its protein is CSARGQLLNEKLFF.

This clonotype was counted a few times. This chain connects TRBV9 to TRBJ2-5, with D possibly being TRBD1 or TRBD2 (5 bases each). With 0 bases removed from V and 9 bases from J, the gap between germline ends came to 12 bases. The CDR3 spans 13 residues. CDR1 is SGDLS and CDR2 is YYNGEE in the germline V gene. This CDR3 is CASSVGGEGAQYF. In DNA, the CDR3 is TGTGCCAGCAGCGTAGGAGGGGAAGGGGCCCAGTACTTC.

The table lists this clonotype with a few counts. The chain uses TRBV4-2 and TRBJ2-5, with 8 bases lining up with TRBD2. CDR1 and CDR2 from the germline V gene are LGHNA and YNFKEQ. There are 15 residues in the CDR3. With 1 base clipped from V and 2 bases from J, the junction kept 3 bases outside the gene matches. The CDR3 protein is CASSQAGRDQETQYF. The CDR3 DNA reads as TGTGCCAGCAGCCAAGCCGGGAGGGATCAAGAGACCCAGTACTTC.

This clonotype has at least ten counts. The V gene is TRBV12-3 or TRBV12-4, the J gene TRBJ1-5, with D unresolved. V lost 1 base, J lost 7 bases, and 5 bases lay in between. The CDR3 contains 12 residues. The CDR3 is CASSLGEQPQHF. The CDR3 nucleotides are TGTGCCAGCAGTTTAGGGGAACAGCCCCAGCATTTT.

The CDR3 spells CASSVVGGPLNEQFF. The CDR3 nucleotides are TGTGCCAGCAGCGTAGTCGGGGGGCCTTTGAATGAGCAGTTCTTC. The chain has TRBV9 and TRBJ2-1; tentative D call: TRBD2 (7 bases). The germline V and J ends were trimmed by 0 bases and 7 bases, with 14 bases remaining between them. The CDR3 loop spans 15 amino acids. CDR1 SGDLS and CDR2 YYNGEE come from the germline V gene.

The rearrangement joins TRBV27 to TRBJ1-2; weak D call: TRBD1 (6 bases). This CDR3 comprises 14 residues. V shed 7 bases and J shed 4 bases, with 16 bases lying between them. Germline CDR1 MNHEY, CDR2 SMNVEV (reference sequence). CDR3 bases: TGTGCCAGCACAGCCTACAGGGAGGGCTATGGCTACACCTTC. Amino acids: CASTAYREGYGYTF.

The rearrangement joins TRBV15 to TRBJ1-2; weak D call: TRBD1 (6 bases). V lost 5 bases and J 6 bases, leaving 19 bases between the germline ends. Germline V lookup: CDR1 LNHNV, CDR2 YYDKDF (reference sequence). The CDR3 runs 15 residues. The CDR3 nucleotides read TGTGCCACCAGCGTCCAATACAGGGCTATCGATGGCTACACCTTC. Encoded protein: CATSVQYRAIDGYTF.

The chain uses TRBV29-1 and TRBJ2-5, with TRBD1 as a possible D gene (6 bases). Germline-derived CDR1 and CDR2 are SQVTM and ANQGSEA. Trimming removed 1 base from V and 5 bases from J, with 14 bases in between. The CDR3 has 14 amino acids. The CDR3 here is CSVEVGTPRETQYF. In nucleotides, the CDR3 is TGCAGCGTTGAAGTTGGGACACCGCGGGAGACCCAGTACTTC.

This clonotype has just a few counts. V gene TRBV18 combines with J gene TRBJ2-1; 11 bases are a match to TRBD1. The CDR3 has 15 amino acids. CDR1 and CDR2 from the germline V gene are KGHSH and LQKENI. V dropped 4 bases and J dropped 7; count of bases not matched to a gene: 6. CDR3 DNA sequence: TGTGCCAGCTCACACCGGGACAGGGGGTTGAATGAGCAGTTCTTC. It translates to CASSHRDRGLNEQFF.

This clonotype was seen a few times. Sequence at one end of the junction differs from germline and may be a read error. The chain uses TRBV7-6 and TRBJ2-7; D gene unclear. This CDR3 comprises 14 residues. CDR1 and CDR2 from the germline V gene are SGHVS and FNYEAQ. CDR3 nucleotides: TGTGCCGGCAGCTCCGGGTCCTCAGCCTACGAGCAGTACTTC. Residues: CAGSSGSSAYEQYF. Supplemented by reference TRBV7-6 and TRBJ2-7, the full variable domain reads GAGVSQSPRYKVTKRGQDVALRCDPISGHVSLYWYRQALGQGPEFLTYFNYEAQQDKSGLPNDRFSAERPEGSISTLTIQRTEQRDSAMYRCAGSSGSSAYEQYFGPGTRLTVT.

The chain employs TRBV6-5 and TRBJ2-7; 8 bases align to TRBD1. CDR3 length: 16 residues. Trimming took 7 bases from V and 3 from J; bases not matched to a gene: 14. Germline-derived CDR1 and CDR2 are MNHEY and SVGAGI. CDR3 coding DNA: TGTGCCAGCAACCGGCAACTAGGACAGGGAATCTACGAGCAGTACTTC. Its translation: CASNRQLGQGIYEQYF.

This clonotype turned up a few times. The J gene is TRBJ1-1, the V gene TRBV6-2 or TRBV6-3; tentatively, D is TRBD1 (6 bases). CDR1 is MNHEY and CDR2 is SVGEGT in the germline V gene. CDR3 length: 15 amino acids. With 5 bases removed from V and 0 bases from J, the gap between germline ends came to 13 bases. The CDR3 reads CASSPNDRLNTEAFF. DNA of the CDR3: TGTGCCAGCAGTCCTAACGACAGGCTGAACACTGAAGCTTTCTTT.

This clonotype has a handful of counts. This rearrangement joins TRBV12-3 or TRBV12-4 to TRBJ2-7; D ambiguous. The CDR3 contains 14 residues. V lost 6 bases and J 2 bases, leaving 14 bases between the germline ends. Here the CDR3 reads CASSSMAGPYEQYF. The CDR3 DNA reads TGTGCCAGCAGCTCCATGGCAGGCCCCTACGAGCAGTACTTC.

The sample holds a few counts of this clonotype. This chain connects TRBV29-1 to TRBJ2-3; the match to TRBD1 covers 7 bases. CDR1 SQVTM and CDR2 ANQGSEA come from the germline V gene. The CDR3 consists of 14 residues. V lost 3 bases to trimming and J lost 1 base; unmatched junction nucleotides: 4. For the CDR3, the DNA is TGCAGCGTTGATGGTGGACAGGGCACAGATACGCAGTATTTT. It yields the protein CSVDGGQGTDTQYF.

Of note for this clonotype: Relative to the germline gene, one junction end is altered; a read error may explain this. In DNA, the CDR3 is TGTGCCAGCAGCGAACCTGACAGCTATGACTACACCTTC. This encodes CASSEPDSYDYTF. The J gene is TRBJ1-2, the V gene TRBV11-3; TRBD1 is a possible D gene (5 bases). Germline assignment: CDR1 SGHNT and CDR2 YENEEA. The CDR3 loop spans 13 amino acids.